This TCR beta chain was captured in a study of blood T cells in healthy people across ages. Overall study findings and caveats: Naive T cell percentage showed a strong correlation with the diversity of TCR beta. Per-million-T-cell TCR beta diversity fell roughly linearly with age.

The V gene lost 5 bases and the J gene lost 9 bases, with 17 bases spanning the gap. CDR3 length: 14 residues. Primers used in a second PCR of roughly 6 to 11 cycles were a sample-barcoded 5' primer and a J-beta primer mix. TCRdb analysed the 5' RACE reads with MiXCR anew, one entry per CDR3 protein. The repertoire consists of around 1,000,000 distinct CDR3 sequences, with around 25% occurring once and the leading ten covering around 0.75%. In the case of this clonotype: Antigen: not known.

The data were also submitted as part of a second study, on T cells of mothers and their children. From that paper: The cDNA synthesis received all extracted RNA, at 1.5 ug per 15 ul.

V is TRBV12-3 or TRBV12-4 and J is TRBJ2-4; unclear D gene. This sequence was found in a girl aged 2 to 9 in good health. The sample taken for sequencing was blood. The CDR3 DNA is TGTGCCAGCAGTAAGAGCACAGCCAGGTCCATTCAGTACTTC. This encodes CASSKSTARSIQYF.